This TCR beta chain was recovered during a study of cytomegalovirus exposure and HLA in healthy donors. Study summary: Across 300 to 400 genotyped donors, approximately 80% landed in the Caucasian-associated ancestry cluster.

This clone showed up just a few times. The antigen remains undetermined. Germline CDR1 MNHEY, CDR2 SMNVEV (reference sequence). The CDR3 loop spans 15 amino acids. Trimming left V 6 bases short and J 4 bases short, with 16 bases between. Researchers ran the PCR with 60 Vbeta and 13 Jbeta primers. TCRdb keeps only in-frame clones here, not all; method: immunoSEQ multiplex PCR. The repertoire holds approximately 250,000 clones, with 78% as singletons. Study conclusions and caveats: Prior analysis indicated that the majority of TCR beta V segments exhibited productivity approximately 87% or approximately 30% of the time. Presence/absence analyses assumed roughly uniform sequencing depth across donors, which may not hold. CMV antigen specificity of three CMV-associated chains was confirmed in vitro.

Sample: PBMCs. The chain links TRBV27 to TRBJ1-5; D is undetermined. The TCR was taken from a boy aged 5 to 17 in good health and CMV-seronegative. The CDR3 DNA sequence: TGTGCCAGCAGATCTGCTCGGGGAGGGAATCAGCCCCAGCATTTT. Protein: CASRSARGGNQPQHF.